This T cell receptor (beta chain) appears in the sequencing data of a study of blood T cells in healthy people across ages (dated by TCRdb to between 2014 and 2017). Concerning the study at large: Template switching captured roughly one uniquely barcoded TCR beta cDNA molecule per two T cells in model experiments. The study analyzed two additional independent replicas of 1 million unique cDNA reads from the same blood draw for two donors, one aged 18 to 30 and one aged 80 or older. To avoid experimental bias, donors of different ages were randomly spread across the sequencing lanes. Using deep sequencing normalized with unique cDNA molecular identifiers, the study measured how TCR beta repertoire diversity changes with age. The donors were split into four age groups: young (average 16 years), middle-aged (nearly 40), aged (around 67) and long-lived (under 90).

CDR3 length: 15 amino acids, cysteine to phenylalanine. Only the CDR3 DNA is retained, 45 bases long and in frame from the first base. CDR1 and CDR2, looked up from the germline V gene (reference sequence), are SEHNR and FQNEAQ. Receptor libraries were prepared by 5' RACE. A second PCR of about 6 to 12 cycles was performed with a sample-barcoded 5' primer and a J-beta primer mix. A template-switch 5' adaptor carrying 12 random nucleotides introduced a unique molecular identifier onto each TCR beta cDNA molecule. At least 2.5 million CDR3-containing paired-end reads were obtained from each sample. First-strand cDNA was synthesized from all RNA with the Mint cDNA synthesis kit, primed by a TRBC-specific oligonucleotide. Following uracil-DNA glycosylase treatment, all cDNA underwent a first 18-cycle PCR with the universal primers M1SS and BC2_uni_R. Per the original workflow: Normalization of each sample was performed by random selection of 1 million high-quality reads, each carrying a distinct molecular identifier. Instead of being binned into consensus sequences, reads that shared molecular identifiers were thrown out. CDR3 identification, clonotype clustering and error correction used MiTCR with a Q25 quality threshold and the strictest error-elimination algorithm. A nonparametric unseen species model with Euler transformation was used to estimate a lower bound on total TCR beta diversity. TCRdb handled the public reads itself, with Q25 trimming in fastp and clone calling in MiXCR, and kept productive beta chains. Each CDR3 protein gets just one entry, which takes the most common genes and DNA from the rows behind it. TCRdb's processing, not the study's, gives the V and J calls here. The sample records 1.8 million or so distinct CDR3 sequences, roughly two fifths of which are singletons. More than 20% of the sample lies in the top ten.

Comment on this clonotype: Its target antigen remains unknown. Germline is not matched at one junction end, which may reflect a read error.

Donors were 30 to 45 systemically healthy Caucasian individuals from Russia aged roughly 6 to 95 years. Each donor gave about 9.7 milliliters of peripheral blood, drawn into EDTA-treated Vacutainer tubes. PBMCs were isolated by Ficoll-Paque density-gradient centrifugation, with at least 6.5 million obtained per sample. Total RNA, at least 5.5 micrograms per sample, was extracted from PBMCs with Trizol reagent. The percentages of naive CD45RAhigh/CD27high T cells were determined by flow cytometry on a PBMC aliquot from every donor. General conclusions and limits of the study: Estimates of total diversity based on one million sequenced T cells were considered lower bounds and underestimates. Because the CMV infection status of the donors was unknown, age-related changes in expanded clonotypes may potentially have been confounded. Compared with the aged group, the long-lived group had more naive CD4+ T cells, fewer expanded clones and increased TCR diversity, suggesting age selection. There was a strong correlation between observed TCR beta diversity and the percentage of naive T cells measured by flow cytometry. Bulk unsorted PBMC profiling prevented conclusive comparison of naive and antigen-experienced compartments. As age increased, observed TCR beta diversity per million T cells dropped in a roughly linear way, and a significant reduction was already evident by age 40.

The source material was blood. The chain links TRBV7-9 with TRBJ1-3, with a weak D call of TRBD1 (6 bases match). This receptor was taken from a human donor in good health. The CDR3 protein sequence reads: CASNRMTGSRNTIYF. The DNA reads as follows: TGTGCCAGCAACCGAATGACAGGCTCTCGAAACACCATATATTTT.